A selection of T cell receptor beta chains follows, all from one sample in a study of regulatory T cells in long-lasting Graves disease. TCRdb reprocessed the multiplex PCR reads with MiXCR, giving one entry per CDR3 protein. The sample includes roughly 510,000 distinct CDR3 sequences, about 16% seen only once; the top ten take around 12%. The same sample was also used in a study of T cells in Graves' hyperthyroidism and ophthalmopathy.

Sequences were derived from peripheral blood mononuclear cells (PBMCs), sampled at new diagnosis, from a patient treated with antithyroid drugs. These receptors were taken from a man younger than 30 with Graves disease. Both conserved end residues are part of each CDR3. The order of the fields is D gene, V gene, J gene, clone size, CDR3 protein, CDR3 DNA. A D gene is named only where the DNA matches it firmly. Not every row has a clone size; where given, it reads once, few, many or a size class.

D: NA
V: TRBV19
J: TRBJ2-1
size: few
CDR3: CASSPSYTGFSYNEQFF
DNA: TGTGCCAGTAGTCCATCATATACAGGGTTCTCCTACAATGAGCAGTTCTTC

D: TRBD1
V: TRBV27
J: TRBJ1-4
size: many
CDR3: CASSYIRGGSSEKLFF
DNA: TGTGCCAGCAGTTACATCAGGGGGGGCAGTTCTGAAAAACTGTTTTTT

D: NA
V: TRBV2
J: TRBJ2-5
size: many
CDR3: CASSEDRGRGLETQYF
DNA: TGTGCCAGCAGTGAAGACAGAGGGAGAGGGTTAGAGACCCAGTACTTC

D: TRBD2
V: TRBV11-2
J: TRBJ2-5
size: many
CDR3: CASSLTDEAGGAETQYF
DNA: TGTGCCAGCAGCTTAACTGATGAAGCGGGAGGGGCGGAGACCCAGTACTTC

D: TRBD2
V: TRBV7-9
J: TRBJ2-7
size: many
CDR3: CASSLFTSGLYEQYF
DNA: TGCGCCAGCAGCTTGTTCACTAGCGGCCTCTACGAGCAGTACTTC

D: TRBD1
V: TRBV6-1
J: TRBJ2-7
size: many
CDR3: CASSMYRGPTYEQYF
DNA: TGTGCCAGCAGTATGTACAGGGGGCCCACCTACGAGCAGTACTTC

D: TRBD1
V: TRBV2
J: TRBJ1-2
size: few
CDR3: CASRKSDRGFYGYTF
DNA: TGTGCCAGCAGAAAATCCGACAGGGGATTCTATGGCTACACCTTC

D: NA
V: TRBV7-9
J: TRBJ1-6
size: few
CDR3: CASSFPGSNSPLHF
DNA: TGTGCCAGCAGCTTCCCAGGGTCGAATTCACCCCTCCACTTT

D: TRBD1
V: TRBV20-1
J: TRBJ2-3
size: many
CDR3: CSASGQATDTQYF
DNA: TGCAGTGCGAGCGGACAGGCCACAGATACGCAGTATTTT

D: NA
V: TRBV2
J: TRBJ1-1
size: few
CDR3: CASSGMEAFF
DNA: TGTGCCAGCAGTGGGATGGAAGCTTTCTTT

D: TRBD1
V: TRBV5-1
J: TRBJ1-4
size: many
CDR3: CASSLSSGTGTEKLFF
DNA: TGCGCCAGCAGCTTGTCATCCGGGACAGGAACTGAAAAACTGTTTTTT

D: TRBD2
V: TRBV5-1
J: TRBJ2-3
size: NA
CDR3: CASSNSGSGLTDTQYF
DNA: TGCGCCAGCAGCAATAGCGGGAGCGGTCTCACAGATACGCAGTATTTT

D: NA
V: TRBV14
J: TRBJ2-7
size: once
CDR3: CASSQQAGLEVHEQYF
DNA: TGTGCCAGCAGCCAGCAGGCAGGCCTTGAGGTCCACGAGCAGTACTTC

D: NA
V: TRBV6-1
J: TRBJ2-2
size: NA
CDR3: CASSGGWTGELFF
DNA: TGTGCCAGCAGCGGGGGCTGGACCGGGGAGCTGTTTTTT

D: TRBD2
V: TRBV27
J: TRBJ2-7
size: NA
CDR3: CASSTTYSGSSEQYF
DNA: TGTGCCAGCAGTACCACATATAGCGGGAGTTCCGAGCAGTACTTC

D: TRBD1
V: TRBV4-1
J: TRBJ2-7
size: NA
CDR3: CASSQGGTGALYEQYF
DNA: TGCGCCAGCAGCCAAGGCGGGACAGGGGCTTTATACGAGCAGTACTTC

D: TRBD2
V: TRBV27
J: TRBJ2-7
size: many
CDR3: CASSPIVVAGAYEQYF
DNA: TGTGCCAGCAGTCCAATAGTGGTAGCGGGAGCCTACGAGCAGTACTTC

D: NA
V: TRBV12-3/TRBV12-4
J: TRBJ1-4
size: few
CDR3: CASSPLVGQTEKLFF
DNA: TGTGCCAGCAGTCCACTTGTCGGGCAGACTGAAAAACTGTTTTTT

D: NA
V: TRBV3-1
J: TRBJ2-3
size: few
CDR3: CASSHDQLWGTDTQYF
DNA: TGTGCCAGCAGCCACGACCAGCTTTGGGGCACAGATACGCAGTATTTT

D: NA
V: TRBV11-2
J: TRBJ2-4
size: NA
CDR3: CASTNSHKNIQYF
DNA: TGTGCCAGCACCAATTCCCACAAAAACATTCAGTACTTC

D: NA
V: TRBV12-5
J: TRBJ1-4
size: NA
CDR3: CASGLYYREDNEKLFF
DNA: TGTGCTAGTGGTTTGTATTACAGGGAAGATAATGAAAAACTGTTTTTT

D: NA
V: TRBV14
J: TRBJ2-3
size: NA
CDR3: CASSQDPRYTQYF
DNA: TGTGCCAGCAGCCAAGACCCGCGATATACGCAGTATTTT

D: NA
V: TRBV28
J: TRBJ1-4
size: NA
CDR3: CASSPVGTDSLATNEKLFF
DNA: TGTGCCAGCAGCCCCGTGGGAACGGACAGCCTTGCAACTAATGAAAAACTGTTTTTT

D: NA
V: TRBV28
J: TRBJ1-2
size: many
CDR3: CASRDVYGYTF
DNA: TGTGCCAGCAGGGATGTCTATGGCTACACCTTC

D: TRBD2
V: TRBV5-1
J: TRBJ2-7
size: many
CDR3: CASSLNPAGGQPYEQYF
DNA: TGCGCCAGCAGCTTAAATCCAGCGGGAGGGCAGCCCTACGAGCAGTACTTC

D: NA
V: TRBV19
J: TRBJ2-7
size: many
CDR3: CASSAGLAEQYF
DNA: TGTGCCAGTAGTGCAGGGCTGGCCGAGCAGTACTTC